These 6 T cell receptor beta chains were sequenced from one sample in a study of beta chain features in type 1 diabetes. Study-wide findings and caveats: People with Type 1 diabetes carried modestly yet significantly shorter TCRB CDR3s in all four CD4+ subsets.

These receptors have no identified antigens. Isolated RNA was reverse transcribed in full, so expressed TCRB transcripts were sequenced. Sequenced by immunoSEQ multiplex PCR; TCRdb stores in-frame clones only, minus some. Of about 700,000 clones listed, over 10% are singletons. Input material: naive CD4+ T cells from blood. These receptors were collected from a man aged 18 to 30 with type 1 diabetes.

The CDR3 sequence is CSAGTGASTDTQYF. CDR3 nucleotides: TGCAGCGCCGGGACAGGGGCTAGCACAGATACGCAGTATTTT. The chain uses TRBV29-1 and TRBJ2-3; 10 nucleotides match TRBD1. CDR3 length equals 14 residues. The junction had 4 bases not matched to a gene; V was cut back by 7 bases and J by 0 bases. Germline-derived CDR1 and CDR2 are SQVTM and ANQGSEA.

The genes are TRBV30 and TRBJ1-1; D gene ambiguous. The CDR3 length is 12 residues. With 5 bases removed from V and 2 bases from J, the gap between germline ends came to 9 bases. The germline CDR1 and CDR2 sequences are GTSNPN and SVGIG (reference sequence). The DNA for the CDR3 is TGTGCCTGGCACAGACTTAACACTGAAGCTTTCTTT. Its protein product is CAWHRLNTEAFF.

The chain uses TRBV7-9 and TRBJ2-3; D might be TRBD1 or TRBD2, each matching 6 bases. This CDR3 is 18 amino acids long. Germline V CDR1 and CDR2: SEHNR, FQNEAQ (reference sequence). The V end lost 1 base, the J end lost 1 base, and 18 bases lay between the germline ends. This chain's CDR3 is CASSLGLRTGAGTDTQYF. The CDR3 bases are TGTGCCAGCAGCTTAGGTCTTCGCACGGGGGCCGGCACAGATACGCAGTATTTT.

This sequence joins TRBV15 and TRBJ1-4; 9 nucleotides align to TRBD1. This CDR3 has 14 amino acids. Germline V CDR1 and CDR2: LNHNV, YYDKDF (reference sequence). Unmatched junction bases numbered 4, after V lost 0 bases and J lost 11 bases. CDR3 region: CATSREQGADKLFF. The CDR3 nucleotides are TGTGCCACCAGCAGAGAACAGGGGGCTGATAAACTGTTTTTT.

Worth noting for this clone: The sample holds other DNA sequences that translate to the same CDR3. V is TRBV29-1 and J is TRBJ1-1; 7 bases line up with TRBD1. There are 14 residues in the CDR3. Trimming took 0 bases from V and 5 from J; bases not matched to a gene: 6. In germline, CDR1 is SQVTM, CDR2 ANQGSEA. The chain's CDR3 is CSVEDTGARTEAFF. CDR3 bases: TGCAGCGTTGAAGATACAGGGGCAAGGACTGAAGCTTTCTTT.

There are a few counts of this clone. The chain couples TRBV7-8 to TRBJ1-6; 7 bases are shared with TRBD1. Germline-derived CDR1 and CDR2 are SGHVS and FQNEAQ. This CDR3 region has 16 residues. The J segment lost 7 bases and the V segment lost 5 bases, leaving 11 bases of the junction unmatched. Here the CDR3 DNA reads TGTGCCAGCAGCAACTTAGGACAGGCTAGGAATTCACCCCTCCACTTT. This encodes CASSNLGQARNSPLHF.